The next 10 T cell receptor beta chains were all read from a single sample in a study of cytomegalovirus exposure and HLA in healthy donors. PCR used 60 Vbeta primers and 13 Jbeta primers. The repertoire was sequenced with immunoSEQ multiplex PCR; TCRdb's copy has only in-frame clones and lacks some. The sample yields 100,000 to 150,000 clones, roughly 80% seen once. The material sequenced was PBMCs. The receptor source for this set is a young man in good health and CMV-seropositive.

In this sample, this clone turned up a few times. This rearrangement joins TRBV5-1 to TRBJ2-5; 10 nucleotides agree with TRBD2. With the DNA end fitting TRBJ2-7 better, the J assignment may be wrong. The length of the CDR3 is 15 residues. CDR1 SGHRS and CDR2 YFSETQ come from the germline V gene. The CDR3 sequence: CASSTSSGSSYEQYF. Here the CDR3 DNA reads TGCGCCAGCAGCACTTCTAGCGGGAGCTCCTACGAGCAGTACTTC.

The chain links TRBV23-1 to TRBJ2-5; the D is unclear. TRBV23-1 is designated an ORF whose function remains uncertain. The CDR3 extends over 12 amino acids. With 3 bases removed from V and 1 base from J, the gap between germline ends came to 3 bases. CDR3 protein: CASSHLQETQYF. The CDR3 bases are TGCGCCAGCAGTCACCTCCAAGAGACCCAGTACTTC.

J is TRBJ2-5 and V is TRBV5-4; D ambiguous. CDR3 length: 15 residues. Germline V lookup: CDR1 SGHNT, CDR2 YYREEE (reference sequence). Trimming removed 3 bases from V and 1 base from J, with 13 bases in between. The CDR3 spells CASSSWRSGQETQYF. The CDR3 DNA follows: TGTGCCAGCAGCTCTTGGCGTTCGGGCCAAGAGACCCAGTACTTC.

The CDR3 DNA follows: TGCGCCAGCAGCCAAGAACGAGTTAACTATGGCTACACCTTC. It codes for CASSQERVNYGYTF. The chain combines TRBV4-1 with TRBJ1-2; D remains ambiguous. The CDR3 covers 14 residues. V lost 0 bases and J 1 base, leaving 6 bases between the germline ends. Per germline, CDR1 MGHRA and CDR2 YSYEKL.

The CDR3 DNA reads TGTGCCAGCAGACCGGGACAGGCAGAGGGGGGCTACACCTTC. This gives the protein CASRPGQAEGGYTF. This chain uses TRBV27 with TRBJ1-2, with TRBD1 identical over 8 bases. The V gene's germline CDR1 is MNHEY and CDR2 SMNVEV (reference sequence). This CDR3 spans 14 amino acids. V shed 6 bases and J 8 bases; nucleotides not matched to a gene: 11.

The genes are TRBV7-2 and TRBJ2-7, with D perhaps TRBD1 (6 bases). CDR3 length: 15 residues. The germline V gene encodes CDR1 SGHTA and CDR2 FQGNSA. The V gene lost 4 bases and the J gene lost 1 base, with 14 bases spanning the gap. CDR3 amino acids: CASSSNRQASYEQYF. The CDR3 DNA reads as TGTGCCAGCAGCTCAAACCGACAGGCTTCCTACGAGCAGTACTTC.

This chain connects TRBV6-1 to TRBJ1-1, with 7 bases fitting TRBD1. This CDR3 has 14 residues. CDR1 MNHNS and CDR2 SASEGT come from the germline V gene. The V gene end was trimmed by 7 bases and the J gene end by 1 base; junction bases not matched to a gene: 6. The CDR3 loop reads CASNLWTGNTEAFF. The CDR3 region has the DNA TGTGCCAGCAACCTCTGGACAGGGAACACTGAAGCTTTCTTT.

The chain carries TRBV27 and TRBJ2-1; 7 bases agree with TRBD2. This CDR3 is built from 14 residues. V lost 5 bases to trimming and J lost 10 bases; unmatched junction nucleotides: 11. From germline, CDR1 is MNHEY and CDR2 SMNVEV (reference sequence). The CDR3, as DNA: TGTGCCAGCAGTCCTCGGGACTATTACGACGAGCAGTTCTTC. This translates into CASSPRDYYDEQFF.

Points on this clone: This CDR3 is also generated by other DNA sequences in the sample. The chain uses TRBV28 and TRBJ2-5, with 7 bases aligning to TRBD1. Germline loops: CDR1 MDHEN, CDR2 SYDVKM. The CDR3 totals 16 residues. The J segment lost 3 bases and the V segment lost 6 bases, leaving 13 bases of the junction unmatched. The chain's CDR3 is CASSLLQGHSEETQYF. CDR3 bases: TGTGCCAGCAGCTTGTTACAGGGGCACTCTGAAGAGACCCAGTACTTC. The whole variable domain, remainder taken from reference TRBV28 and TRBJ2-5, is DVKVTQSSRYLVKRTGEKVFLECVQDMDHENMFWYRQDPGLGLRLIYFSYDVKMKEKGDIPEGYSVSREKKERFSLILESASTNQTSMYLCASSLLQGHSEETQYFGPGTRLLVL.

This CDR3 is CASSEPSGTSAKRADTQYF. The CDR3 DNA reads TGCGCCAGCAGTGAGCCTTCGGGGACTAGCGCCAAGAGGGCAGATACGCAGTATTTT. The chain couples TRBV10-2 to TRBJ2-3; 10 nucleotides match TRBD2. J lost 4 bases, V lost 2 bases, and 15 bases had no gene match. Looked up from germline, CDR1 is WSHSY and CDR2 is SAAADI. The CDR3 contains 19 residues.